A single sample gave rise to the 19 T cell receptor beta chains below, sequenced in a study of blood T cell repertoires in COVID-19. Generated by immunoSEQ multiplex PCR, the TCRdb table keeps only in-frame clones and is missing some. In the table there are under 75,000 clones, around nine tenths of which are singletons. Specimen: peripheral blood. These receptor sequences come from a woman older than 75 with active COVID-19.

The J gene is TRBJ2-6, the V gene TRBV7-9, with D uncertain. This CDR3 comprises 16 residues. Trimming took 1 base from V and 0 from J, leaving 7 bases between them. Germline V gene sequence: CDR1 SEHNR, CDR2 FQNEAQ (reference sequence). Here the CDR3 reads CASSLGPVSGANVLTF. The DNA for the CDR3 is TGTGCCAGCAGCTTAGGGCCAGTCTCTGGGGCCAACGTCCTGACTTTC.

This chain joins TRBV7-9 and TRBJ1-2; the D gene is possibly TRBD1 (6 bases). The CDR3 totals 18 residues. Per the germline V gene, CDR1 is SEHNR and CDR2 is FQNEAQ (reference sequence). With 3 bases removed from V and 4 bases from J, the gap between germline ends came to 24 bases. The CDR3 loop is CASSFTPQPGRGFYGYTF. CDR3 sequence (DNA): TGTGCCAGCAGCTTTACCCCCCAGCCAGGCAGGGGTTTCTATGGCTACACCTTC.

This clone was counted a single time. The rearrangement links TRBV7-2 to TRBJ2-1; 13 positions agree with TRBD2. V lost 6 bases to trimming and J lost 8 bases; unmatched junction nucleotides: 16. This CDR3 has 18 amino acids. In germline, CDR1 is SGHTA, CDR2 FQGNSA. CDR3 protein: CASSPGLAGDLADYEQFF. CDR3 nucleotide sequence: TGTGCCAGCAGTCCTGGACTAGCGGGGGACCTCGCGGACTATGAGCAGTTCTTC.

The gene calls are TRBV19 and TRBJ2-5; 14 nucleotides align to TRBD2. Germline CDR1 and CDR2: LNHDA and SQIVND (reference sequence). The CDR3 length is 18 residues. V was clipped by 5 bases and J by 4 bases; unmatched bases: 12. In DNA, the CDR3 is TGTGCCAGTAGTCAAAACTATAGGACTAGCGGGGGGTTAGAGACCCAGTACTTC. Encoded protein: CASSQNYRTSGGLETQYF.

The chain is built from TRBV28 and TRBJ2-5; 9 nucleotides line up with TRBD2. The germline gives CDR1 MDHEN, CDR2 SYDVKM. The CDR3 spans 14 residues. The J segment lost 5 bases and the V segment lost 6 bases, leaving 7 bases of the junction unmatched. The CDR3 here is CASRASGGLETQYF. In nucleotides, the CDR3 is TGTGCCAGCAGGGCCAGCGGGGGGCTGGAGACCCAGTACTTC.

This chain connects TRBV7-2 to TRBJ1-1; D possibly corresponds to TRBD1 (6 bases). The V gene lost 4 bases and the J gene lost 0 bases, with 9 bases spanning the gap. Germline CDR1 SGHTA, CDR2 FQGNSA. This CDR3 has 14 amino acids. The CDR3 DNA reads as TGTGCCAGCAGCTCTACAGGGATGAACACTGAAGCTTTCTTT. The encoded protein is CASSSTGMNTEAFF.

V gene TRBV5-6 combines with J gene TRBJ2-5; no firm D call. Germline CDR1 SGHDT, CDR2 YYEEEE. This CDR3 has 12 residues. V lost 5 bases and J 2 bases, leaving 7 bases between the germline ends. The CDR3 DNA follows: TGTGCCAGCAGTTCTTCTCAAGAGACCCAGTACTTC. It yields the protein CASSSSQETQYF.

V is TRBV20-1 and J is TRBJ2-1; D not resolved. Per the germline V gene, CDR1 is DFQATT and CDR2 is SNEGSKA (reference sequence). There are 10 residues in the CDR3. Between the trimmed V and J ends, which lost 6 bases and 9 bases, there was a span of 9 bases. CDR3 sequence reads: CSASNSEQFF. The CDR3 coding sequence is TGCAGTGCGAGCAATAGTGAGCAGTTCTTC.

The genes are TRBV7-9 and TRBJ2-3, with a weak D call TRBD2 (6 bases). CDR1 and CDR2 from the germline V gene are SEHNR and FQNEAQ (reference sequence). The CDR3 contains 16 residues. V was pared by 1 base and J by 2 bases, with 13 bases between. CDR3 region: CASSLGGGTYTDTQYF. The CDR3 region has the DNA TGTGCCAGCAGCTTAGGGGGCGGGACCTACACAGATACGCAGTATTTT.

The CDR3 sequence is CASSPGPPQPQHF. DNA for the CDR3: TGTGCCAGCAGCCCTGGGCCCCCTCAGCCCCAGCATTTT. The J gene is TRBJ1-5, the V gene TRBV7-2; D remains ambiguous. The CDR3 is made up of 13 amino acids. Trimming left V 5 bases short and J 6 bases short, with 11 bases between. Germline values: CDR1 SGHTA, CDR2 FQGNSA.

In nucleotides, the CDR3 is TGTGCCAGCAGTATCAGTAGCAATCAGCCCCAGCATTTT. Its protein is CASSISSNQPQHF. The chain uses TRBV7-2 and TRBJ1-5; no firm D call. The CDR3 loop spans 13 amino acids. Trimming took off 6 bases at V and 0 bases at J, with 6 bases between the two ends. Germline CDR1 reads SGHTA; CDR2 reads FQGNSA. Variable domain in full (rest from reference TRBV7-2 and TRBJ1-5): GAGVSQSPSNKVTEKGKDVELRCDPISGHTALYWYRQSLGQGLEFLIYFQGNSAPDKSGLPSDRFSAERTGGSVSTLTIQRTQQEDSAVYLCASSISSNQPQHFGDGTRLSIL.

This clone was detected only once. V usage is TRBV3-1 (or the pseudogene TRBV3-2) and J usage is TRBJ2-7, with a tentative D call TRBD2 (5 bases). V gave up 0 bases and J gave up 4 bases, with 13 bases separating them. From germline, CDR1 is LGHDT and CDR2 YNNKEL (reference sequence). The CDR3 covers 15 residues. The CDR3 region is CASSQDSLARYEQYF. The CDR3, as DNA: TGTGCCAGCAGCCAAGACTCTCTAGCCAGATACGAGCAGTACTTC.

The chain combines TRBV30 with TRBJ2-7, with a possible D match to TRBD1 (5 bases). CDR3 length: 12 amino acids. The germline CDR1 and CDR2 sequences are GTSNPN and SVGIG (reference sequence). The ends were cut back, 3 bases at V and 4 bases at J, with 10 bases in the middle. CDR3: CAWRSTGYEQYF. Here the CDR3 DNA reads TGTGCCTGGAGATCAACAGGATACGAGCAGTACTTC.

The chain is built from TRBV11-2 and TRBJ2-5; D unclear. Between the trimmed V and J ends, which lost 1 base and 5 bases, there was a span of 8 bases. The CDR3 contains 13 residues. Germline V CDR1 and CDR2: SGHAT, FQNNGV. In DNA form, the CDR3 reads TGTGCCAGCAGCTTAGTCCCAGCGGAGACCCAGTACTTC. This codes for CASSLVPAETQYF. Drawing the rest from reference TRBV11-2 and TRBJ2-5, the complete variable domain is EAGVAQSPRYKIIEKRQSVAFWCNPISGHATLYWYQQILGQGPKLLIQFQNNGVVDDSQLPKDRFSAERLKGVDSTLKIQPAKLEDSAVYLCASSLVPAETQYFGPGTRLLVL.

The J gene is TRBJ2-1, the V gene TRBV5-8; D is uncertain. This CDR3 spans 12 amino acids. Germline CDR1 reads SGHTS; CDR2 reads YDEGEE. The germline V and J ends were trimmed by 3 bases and 7 bases, with 8 bases remaining between them. In DNA form, the CDR3 reads TGTGCCAGCAGCTCGACTCCAAATGAGCAGTTCTTC. Translation: CASSSTPNEQFF.

V is TRBV7-2 and J is TRBJ2-1, with D possibly being TRBD2 (7 bases). The CDR3 has 15 amino acids. With 2 bases removed from V and 6 bases from J, the gap between germline ends came to 14 bases. Germline assignment: CDR1 SGHTA and CDR2 FQGNSA. The CDR3 DNA sequence: TGTGCCAGCAGCTTAACGGGGGGCTTCCCCAATGAGCAGTTCTTC. It encodes CASSLTGGFPNEQFF.

The J gene is TRBJ2-3, the V gene TRBV5-4, with 7 bases that match TRBD2. Germline assignment: CDR1 SGHNT and CDR2 YYREEE (reference sequence). V trimming: 3 bases; J trimming: 2 bases; junction bases outside the gene matches: 3. The CDR3 has 14 residues. The CDR3 bases are TGTGCCAGCAGCTCTAGCGGACTCACAGATACGCAGTATTTT. Protein sequence: CASSSSGLTDTQYF. Variable domain in full (rest from reference TRBV5-4 and TRBJ2-3): ETGVTQSPTHLIKTRGQQVTLRCSSQSGHNTVSWYQQALGQGPQFIFQYYREEENGRGNFPPRFSGLQFPNYSSELNVNALELDDSALYLCASSSSGLTDTQYFGPGTRLTVL.

The genes are TRBV2 and TRBJ1-1; possible D gene TRBD1, 6 bases. The CDR3 loop spans 14 amino acids. Germline assignment: CDR1 SNHLY and CDR2 FYNNEI. V was shortened by 5 bases and J by 4 bases, with 14 bases between the two germline ends. In DNA, the CDR3 is TGTGCCAGCAGTCCAGGGGTTGGAGGCACTGAAGCTTTCTTT. Its translation is CASSPGVGGTEAFF.

This clone was recorded once. The chain uses TRBV29-1 and TRBJ1-1, with unresolved D. CDR1 is SQVTM and CDR2 is ANQGSEA in the germline V gene. V was cut by 4 bases and J by 3 bases, with 3 bases left in between. This CDR3 region has 10 residues. The CDR3 DNA reads TGCAGCGTTGCGTACACTGAAGCTTTCTTT. It translates to CSVAYTEAFF. Variable domain in full (rest from reference TRBV29-1 and TRBJ1-1): SAVISQKPSRDICQRGTSLTIQCQVDSQVTMMFWYRQQPGQSLTLIATANQGSEATYESGFVIDKFPISRPNLTFSTLTVSNMSPEDSSIYLCSVAYTEAFFGQGTRLTVV.